Listed here are 6 T cell receptor beta chains from one sample, sequenced in a study of blood T cell repertoires in COVID-19. The data were produced by immunoSEQ multiplex PCR, yet TCRdb's version contains in-frame clones alone and is incomplete. The sample lists roughly 250,000 clones; approximately 80% were seen once. The sequencing sample was made of peripheral blood. The receptors were sampled from a woman aged 50 to 65 with acute or convalescent COVID-19.

The chain carries TRBV7-2 and TRBJ1-6, with no clear D. CDR1 and CDR2 (germline): SGHTA, FQGNSA. V lost 5 bases and J 10 bases, leaving 15 bases between the germline ends. The CDR3 spans 14 residues. CDR3 protein: CASSAASFGSPLHF. DNA of the CDR3: TGTGCCAGCAGCGCCGCGTCTTTCGGGTCACCCCTCCACTTT.

The chain has TRBV7-8 and TRBJ1-1, with 11 bases fitting TRBD1. This CDR3 spans 15 amino acids. V shed 2 bases, J shed 7 bases, and the junction held 6 bases outside the gene matches. Germline assignment: CDR1 SGHVS and CDR2 FQNEAQ. The CDR3 nucleotides read TGTGCCAGCAGCTTATTACGGACAGGGGGCGTTGAAGCTTTCTTT. It yields the protein CASSLLRTGGVEAFF.

The V gene is TRBV10-1, the J gene TRBJ1-2; 7 positions match TRBD1. Germline CDR1 WNHNN, CDR2 SYGVQD (reference sequence). The CDR3 covers 13 residues. Trimming cost V 6 bases and J 1 base; bases outside gene matches: 2. The DNA of the CDR3 is TGCGCCAGCAGGGGGACAGATAACTATGGCTACACCTTC. Encoded protein: CASRGTDNYGYTF.

This clone has only a few counts. The chain has TRBV30 and TRBJ1-4, with TRBD1 matching 8 bases. The germline V gene has CDR1 GTSNPN and CDR2 SVGIG (reference sequence). V shed 3 bases, J shed 12 bases, and the junction held 6 bases outside the gene matches. The CDR3 covers 12 residues. CDR3 DNA: TGTGCCTGGAGACAGCAGGGACAGGAACTGTTTTTT. This translates into CAWRQQGQELFF.

This clone has only one observation. The chain has TRBV11-1 and TRBJ1-1; D is unclear. There are 13 residues in the CDR3. Germline loops: CDR1 SGHAT, CDR2 FQDESV (reference sequence). V lost 6 bases and J lost 5, with 13 bases in between. This CDR3 is CASRKKRETEAFF. For the CDR3, the DNA is TGTGCCAGCAGAAAGAAGAGGGAGACTGAAGCTTTCTTT. Filled out from reference TRBV11-1 and TRBJ1-1, the complete variable domain reads EAEVAQSPRYKITEKSQAVAFWCDPISGHATLYWYRQILGQGPELLVQFQDESVVDDSQLPKDRFSAERLKGVDSTLKIQPAELGDSAMYLCASRKKRETEAFFGQGTRLTVV.

This chain connects TRBV6-5 to TRBJ2-1, with D maybe TRBD2 (6 bases). V gave up 5 bases and J gave up 8 bases, with 16 bases separating them. This CDR3 contains 14 residues. CDR1 is MNHEY, CDR2 SVGAGI, per germline. CDR3 in DNA: TGTGCCAGCAGTCCCCTGAGCGGGCCCTATGAGCAGTTCTTC. Translation gives CASSPLSGPYEQFF.